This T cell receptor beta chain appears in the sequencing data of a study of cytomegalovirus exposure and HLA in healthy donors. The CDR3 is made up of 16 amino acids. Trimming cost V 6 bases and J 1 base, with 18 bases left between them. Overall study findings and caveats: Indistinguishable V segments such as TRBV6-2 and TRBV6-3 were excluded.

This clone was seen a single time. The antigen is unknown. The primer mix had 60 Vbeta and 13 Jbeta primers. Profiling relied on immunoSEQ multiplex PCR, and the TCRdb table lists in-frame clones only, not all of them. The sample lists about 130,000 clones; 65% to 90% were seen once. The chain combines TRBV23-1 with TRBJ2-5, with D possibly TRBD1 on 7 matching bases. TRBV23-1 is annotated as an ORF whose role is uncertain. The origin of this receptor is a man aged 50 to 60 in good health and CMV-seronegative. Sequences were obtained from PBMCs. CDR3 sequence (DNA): TGCGCCAGCAGGCGGGTGGAGGGGGCCTGCCAAGAGACCCAGTACTTC. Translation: CASRRVEGACQETQYF.